What follows are 14 T cell receptor beta chains derived from one specimen sequenced in a study of blood T cell repertoires in COVID-19. Some clones are missing from TCRdb's copy, which holds only in-frame ones; the method was immunoSEQ multiplex PCR. The sample shows approximately 60,000 clones, approximately 84% of them seen only once. Sequences were obtained from peripheral blood. The receptors here all came from a man aged 70-80 years with active COVID-19.

The genes are TRBV30 and TRBJ2-3, with D possibly TRBD2 on 6 matching bases. The CDR3 runs to 14 residues. Trimming took off 1 base at V and 6 bases at J, with 14 bases between the two ends. The germline V gene has CDR1 GTSNPN and CDR2 SVGIG (reference sequence). CDR3 DNA sequence: TGTGCCTGGAGTGAAGCGGGCCGAGGGGATACGCAGTATTTT. Its translation: CAWSEAGRGDTQYF.

The chain employs TRBV24-1 and TRBJ1-6; 7 nucleotides agree with TRBD1. This CDR3 is 15 amino acids long. The V and J ends lost 6 bases and 4 bases, in that order; junction bases with no gene match: 5. CDR1 and CDR2 (germline): KGHDR, SFDVKD. The CDR3 sequence is CATSSGQEYNSPLHF. Here the CDR3 DNA reads TGTGCCACCAGTTCCGGACAGGAGTATAATTCACCCCTCCACTTT.

Only one count was recorded for this clone. This chain links TRBV4-2 with TRBJ2-7; D is possibly TRBD1 (6 bases). The germline V gene has CDR1 LGHNA and CDR2 YNFKEQ. This CDR3 has 14 residues. V lost 1 base and J 3 bases, leaving 10 bases between the germline ends. The CDR3: CASSQAGRGYEQYF. The CDR3 bases are TGTGCCAGCAGCCAAGCTGGCAGGGGCTACGAGCAGTACTTC.

The rearrangement links TRBV10-3 to TRBJ2-1; 8 bases map to TRBD2. The CDR3 runs 14 residues. From germline, CDR1 is ENHRY and CDR2 SYGVKD. The V and J ends lost 11 bases and 5 bases, in that order; junction bases with no gene match: 11. CDR3 region: CAVAAGGFHNEQFF. For the CDR3, the DNA is TGTGCCGTTGCCGCGGGAGGTTTCCACAATGAGCAGTTCTTC.

The chain has TRBV5-1 and TRBJ2-7, with TRBD2 identical over 12 bases. The V gene end was trimmed by 1 base and the J gene end by 5 bases; junction bases not matched to a gene: 1. The CDR3 runs to 14 residues. Germline V gene data show CDR1 as SGHRS and CDR2 as YFSETQ. The CDR3 reads CASSLSSGRDEQYF. CDR3 bases: TGCGCCAGCAGCTTGTCTAGCGGGAGGGACGAGCAGTACTTC.

The chain has TRBV18 and TRBJ2-1, with no clear D. Germline CDR1 KGHSH, CDR2 LQKENI. Deletions cut 2 bases from V and 3 bases from J, with 8 bases between. There are 14 residues in the CDR3. Written as DNA, the CDR3 is TGTGCCAGCTCACCATCCAGGAACTACAATGAGCAGTTCTTC. As protein: CASSPSRNYNEQFF.

For the CDR3, the DNA is TGTGCCAGTAGGCCGGGGACAGGGGGCGAGCAGTACTTC. Encoded protein: CASRPGTGGEQYF. The V and J genes are TRBV19 and TRBJ2-7; 11 bases map to TRBD1. The CDR3 totals 13 residues. CDR1 LNHDA and CDR2 SQIVND come from the germline V gene (reference sequence). After removal of 6 bases from V and 6 bases from J, the junction contained 4 bases not matched to a gene.

This chain joins TRBV18 and TRBJ2-7, with TRBD2 identical over 10 bases. In germline, CDR1 is KGHSH, CDR2 LQKENI. V lost 3 bases to trimming and J lost 3 bases; unmatched junction nucleotides: 2. The CDR3 is made up of 14 amino acids. The CDR3 loop reads CASSPVAGGYEQYF. CDR3 in DNA: TGTGCCAGCTCACCCGTAGCGGGGGGCTACGAGCAGTACTTC.

This chain joins TRBV5-4 and TRBJ2-7, with 11 nucleotides matching TRBD2. CDR1 is SGHNT and CDR2 is YYREEE in the germline V gene (reference sequence). This CDR3 has 14 residues. The trim removed 2 bases at V and 6 bases at J, leaving 4 bases unmatched. The CDR3 here is CASSFIAGGTEQYF. CDR3 bases: TGTGCCAGCAGCTTCATAGCGGGAGGGACCGAGCAGTACTTC.

The chain recombines TRBV7-7 with TRBJ2-5; 8 bases align to TRBD2. The CDR3 is 15 residues long. V was clipped by 5 bases and J by 4 bases; unmatched bases: 9. Per the germline V gene, CDR1 is SSHAT and CDR2 is FNYEAQ (reference sequence). This CDR3 reads CASSRQAGVTETQYF. CDR3 nucleotide sequence: TGTGCCAGCAGCCGTCAAGCGGGAGTAACAGAGACCCAGTACTTC.

The genes are TRBV28 and TRBJ1-3; perhaps TRBD1 as D (6 bases). The germline V gene encodes CDR1 MDHEN and CDR2 SYDVKM. The CDR3 has 15 amino acids. The ends were cut back, 6 bases at V and 4 bases at J, with 16 bases in the middle. The CDR3 loop is CASRPPGVGGNTIYF. The CDR3 DNA sequence: TGTGCCAGCAGACCTCCAGGGGTAGGGGGAAACACCATATATTTT.

This chain links TRBV4-1 with TRBJ2-2, with D possibly matching TRBD1 (5 bases). V was clipped by 4 bases and J by 3 bases, with 12 bases between them. The V gene's germline CDR1 is MGHRA and CDR2 YSYEKL. CDR3 length equals 15 residues. DNA for the CDR3: TGCGCCAGCAGCCCTGCCGACAGCTACACCGGGGAGCTGTTTTTT. Translating gives CASSPADSYTGELFF.

The chain uses TRBV27 and TRBJ2-7; D unresolved. There are 15 residues in the CDR3. The V and J ends lost 0 bases and 0 bases respectively, with 9 bases between them. Germline-derived CDR1 and CDR2 are MNHEY and SMNVEV (reference sequence). The CDR3 region has the DNA TGTGCCAGCAGTTTATCTGGGTCGGGCTCCTACGAGCAGTACTTC. It translates to CASSLSGSGSYEQYF.

The chain employs TRBV30 and TRBJ2-5; D possibly corresponds to TRBD2 (6 bases). Germline V gene lookup returns CDR1 GTSNPN and CDR2 SVGIG (reference sequence). This CDR3 has 13 residues. The V end was cut by 1 base, the J end by 4 bases, with 10 bases between. The CDR3 reads CAWSGTGVETQYF. DNA for the CDR3: TGTGCCTGGAGTGGAACGGGAGTAGAGACCCAGTACTTC.